Included here is one T cell receptor beta chain sequence, with context. The sample has other DNA sequences that encode this CDR3 too. These data originate in a study of blood T cell repertoires in COVID-19. Generated by immunoSEQ multiplex PCR, the TCRdb table keeps only in-frame clones and is missing some. This table has 65,000 to 90,000 clones, approximately 89% appearing once. Germline CDR1 SGHRS, CDR2 YFSETQ. Between the trimmed V and J ends, which lost 0 bases and 1 base, there was a span of 7 bases. CDR3 size: 15 residues. The gene calls are TRBV5-1 and TRBJ2-2; D is undetermined. Sequencing was carried out using peripheral blood. This TCR was recovered from a woman older than 75 with acute or convalescent COVID-19. The CDR3 sequence is CASSLDPGNTGELFF. In DNA form, the CDR3 reads TGCGCCAGCAGCTTGGACCCAGGGAACACCGGGGAGCTGTTTTTT.